What follows describes a single T cell receptor beta chain. The sample comes from a study of blood T cell repertoires in COVID-19. Study-level background: The origin of the acute and convalescent COVID-19 samples was the United States, Italy and Spain.

Here immunoSEQ multiplex PCR was the method, and the copy in TCRdb shows in-frame clones only, minus some. The sample has 90,000 or so clones; roughly 89% are singletons. The CDR3 is 15 residues long. V lost 1 base to trimming and J lost 9 bases, with 13 bases between them. Germline-derived CDR1 and CDR2 are SGHAT and FQNNGV. V is TRBV11-2 and J is TRBJ1-6, with D possibly being TRBD1 (5 bases). Input material: peripheral blood. This TCR derives from a woman in her sixties or seventies with COVID-19, enrolled during active disease. The DNA for the CDR3 is TGTGCCAGCAGCTTAGGGGGGACTAGGGGTTCACCCCTCCACTTT. Encoded protein: CASSLGGTRGSPLHF.